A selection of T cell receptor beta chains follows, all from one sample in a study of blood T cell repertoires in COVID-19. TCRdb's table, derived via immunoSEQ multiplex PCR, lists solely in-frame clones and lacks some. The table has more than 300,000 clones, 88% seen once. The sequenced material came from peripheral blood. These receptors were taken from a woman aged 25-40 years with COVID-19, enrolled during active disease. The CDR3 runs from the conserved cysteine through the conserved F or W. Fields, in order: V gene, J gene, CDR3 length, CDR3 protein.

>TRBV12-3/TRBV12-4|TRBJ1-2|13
CASSSGQPYGYTF
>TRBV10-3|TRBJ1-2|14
CAISDSQGASGYTF
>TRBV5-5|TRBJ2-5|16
CASSELAGGPKETQYF
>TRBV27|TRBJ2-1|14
CASSPPGGYNEQFF
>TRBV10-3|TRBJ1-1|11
CAIGPGTEAFF
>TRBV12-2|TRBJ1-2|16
CASRIRARGQGHGYTF
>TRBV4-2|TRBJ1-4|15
CASSQVNRPEGKLFF
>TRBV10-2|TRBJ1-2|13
CASSVGDTYGYTF
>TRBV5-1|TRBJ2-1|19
CASSSSGTGVYSSYNEQFF
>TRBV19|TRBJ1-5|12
CASSMLGQPQHF
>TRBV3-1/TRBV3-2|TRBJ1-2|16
CASSQDAGGTNYGYTF
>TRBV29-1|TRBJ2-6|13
CSVDPSGANVLTF
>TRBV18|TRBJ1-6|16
CASSNQGGGTDSPLHF
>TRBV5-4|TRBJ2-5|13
CASSVGGLAGEYF
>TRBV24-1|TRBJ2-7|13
CATSDGGGYEQYF
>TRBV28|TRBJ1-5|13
CASSEKPTGPQHF
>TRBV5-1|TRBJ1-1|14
CASSVDGGNTEAFF
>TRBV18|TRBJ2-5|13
CASSPRALKTQYF
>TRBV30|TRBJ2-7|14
CAWPTGQGRSEQYF
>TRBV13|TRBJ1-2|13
CASSVREDYGYTF
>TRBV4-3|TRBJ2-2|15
CASSQDRPGAGELFF
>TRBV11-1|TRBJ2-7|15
CASSLAGGHVNEQYF
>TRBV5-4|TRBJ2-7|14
CASSLRRPTYEQYF
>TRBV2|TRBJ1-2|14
CATTIQAESLGYTF
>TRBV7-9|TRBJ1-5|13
CASSLLSNQPQHF
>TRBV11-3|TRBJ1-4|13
CASSSGTGSLLFF
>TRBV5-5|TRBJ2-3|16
CASSLVRRGDTDTQYF
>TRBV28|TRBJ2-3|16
CASSPPTGEITDTQYF
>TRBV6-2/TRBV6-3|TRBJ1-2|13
CASSYSWTDGYTF
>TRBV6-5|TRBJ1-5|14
CASSQDRDDQPQHF
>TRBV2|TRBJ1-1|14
CASRADSMNTEAFF
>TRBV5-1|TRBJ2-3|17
CASSLKGRTELGDTQYF
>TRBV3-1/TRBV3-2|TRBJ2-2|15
CASSPWTGRAGELFF
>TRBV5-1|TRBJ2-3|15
CASSIGTPRTDTQYF
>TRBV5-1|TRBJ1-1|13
CASSKGMNTEAFF
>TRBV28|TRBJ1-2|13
CASRPAGNYGYTF
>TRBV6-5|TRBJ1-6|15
CASREGGPGSSPLHF
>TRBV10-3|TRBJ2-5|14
CAIRAEAGGETQYF
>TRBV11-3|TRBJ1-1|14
CASSPYEGLHEAFF
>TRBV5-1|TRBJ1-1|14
CASSLGASNTEAFF
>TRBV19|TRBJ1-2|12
CASSMGQNGYTF
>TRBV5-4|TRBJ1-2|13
CASSSTANYGYTF
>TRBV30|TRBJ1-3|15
CAWTSRGYSGNTIYF
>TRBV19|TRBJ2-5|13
CASSMTDQETQYF
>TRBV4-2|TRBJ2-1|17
CASSQVIAGGPNDEQFF
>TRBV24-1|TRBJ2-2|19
CATSDFQSPGNPNTGELFF
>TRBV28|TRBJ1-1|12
CASRAGQNEAFF
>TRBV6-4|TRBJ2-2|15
CASSDRPGDTGELFF